The 17 T cell receptor beta chains presented below share a single source sample, sequenced in a study of long-term antiretroviral therapy in people with HIV. Researchers ran immunoSEQ v3.0 at survey level. Sequenced by immunoSEQ multiplex PCR; TCRdb stores in-frame clones only, minus some. This repertoire shows some 30,000 clones, 70% to 90% found once; its top ten account for roughly 4%. This specimen consisted of unsorted PBMCs, obtained about 3.4 years after starting antiretroviral therapy. The receptors were gathered from a man between 18 and 29 years old with HIV.

The chain joins TRBV7-8 to TRBJ2-1, with 7 bases lining up with TRBD2. The junction had 7 bases not matched to a gene; V was cut back by 3 bases and J by 2 bases. CDR1 is SGHVS and CDR2 is FQNEAQ in the germline V gene. The CDR3 is made up of 16 amino acids. The CDR3 spells CASSLAEGLPYNEQFF. Here the CDR3 DNA reads TGTGCCAGCAGCTTGGCCGAGGGACTACCCTACAATGAGCAGTTCTTC.

The chain carries TRBV5-4 and TRBJ2-7, with 7 bases that match TRBD1. V was pared by 3 bases and J by 3 bases, with 9 bases of the junction left unmatched. The germline V gene has CDR1 SGHNT and CDR2 YYREEE (reference sequence). This CDR3 region has 15 residues. CDR3 in DNA: TGTGCCAGCAGCTCCGCCGAGGCAGGGGGCTACGAGCAGTACTTC. Residues: CASSSAEAGGYEQYF.

The J gene is TRBJ2-7, the V gene TRBV7-2; 9 bases align to TRBD2. The V and J ends lost 5 bases and 6 bases, in that order; junction bases with no gene match: 8. The CDR3 contains 14 residues. Germline V lookup: CDR1 SGHTA, CDR2 FQGNSA. Here the CDR3 DNA reads TGTGCCAGCAGCCCTAGCGGGGCGGGTTCCGAGCAGTACTTC. As protein: CASSPSGAGSEQYF.

This rearrangement joins TRBV5-8 to TRBJ1-2, with a tentative D call TRBD1 (5 bases). In germline, CDR1 is SGHTS, CDR2 YDEGEE. V lost 3 bases and J 3 bases, leaving 12 bases between the germline ends. The CDR3 sequence is 14 residues long. CDR3 sequence: CASSSRRQHYGYTF. In DNA form, the CDR3 reads TGTGCCAGCAGCTCCCGACGACAGCACTATGGCTACACCTTC.

The chain employs TRBV4-1 and TRBJ2-5; 13 bases are a match to TRBD2. The CDR3 is 18 residues long. The germline CDR1 and CDR2 sequences are MGHRA and YSYEKL. J gave up 5 bases and V 0 bases, and 9 bases lay outside the gene matches. The CDR3 DNA sequence: TGCGCCAGCAGCCAAGACTCGACTAGCGGGAGGAGCAGGGAGACCCAGTACTTC. As protein: CASSQDSTSGRSRETQYF.

The gene calls are TRBV7-2 and TRBJ2-3; 7 bases align to TRBD1. V trimming: 5 bases; J trimming: 4 bases; junction bases outside the gene matches: 6. The CDR3 loop spans 14 amino acids. CDR1 and CDR2 (germline): SGHTA, FQGNSA. CDR3 amino acids: CASSIDRVADTQYF. The CDR3 DNA follows: TGTGCCAGCAGCATAGACAGGGTCGCAGATACGCAGTATTTT.

This rearrangement joins TRBV9 to TRBJ2-2; 9 bases are shared with TRBD2. The CDR3 sequence is 17 residues long. V was clipped by 0 bases and J by 6 bases; unmatched bases: 9. Germline assignment: CDR1 SGDLS and CDR2 YYNGEE. CDR3 amino acids: CASSVVGSGSSPGELFF. The CDR3 coding sequence is TGTGCCAGCAGCGTAGTAGGTAGCGGGAGTTCCCCCGGGGAGCTGTTTTTT.

A single count supports this clone. The CDR3 reads CSVGGTENTEAFF. CDR3 coding DNA: TGCAGCGTCGGCGGGACAGAAAACACTGAAGCTTTCTTT. This rearrangement joins TRBV29-1 to TRBJ1-1, with 7 nucleotides matching TRBD1. With V trimmed by 6 bases and J by 2 bases, 6 bases remained unmatched. Looked up from germline, CDR1 is SQVTM and CDR2 is ANQGSEA. This CDR3 has 13 amino acids.

The chain recombines TRBV6-4 with TRBJ1-2, with D unclear. This CDR3 spans 13 amino acids. Deletions cut 0 bases from V and 1 base from J, with 3 bases between. CDR1 is MRHNA, CDR2 SNTAGT, per germline. DNA of the CDR3: TGTGCCAGCAGTGACTCGGATAACTATGGCTACACCTTC. Translation: CASSDSDNYGYTF.

The chain has TRBV6-5 and TRBJ2-4; no definite D call. This CDR3 has 15 residues. Trimming shortened V by 10 bases and J by 4 bases, and 20 bases separated the two germline ends. Germline V lookup: CDR1 MNHEY, CDR2 SVGAGI. CDR3 sequence reads: CATLGRVAGKNIQYF. The CDR3 region has the DNA TGTGCCACCCTGGGCCGGGTAGCCGGAAAAAACATTCAGTACTTC.

The chain employs TRBV7-6 and TRBJ2-7; 9 bases agree with TRBD1. The V gene's germline CDR1 is SGHVS and CDR2 FNYEAQ. V lost 4 bases, J lost 6 bases, and 4 bases stayed unmatched. The CDR3 has 13 residues. The CDR3 reads CASSSGQGTEQYF. In nucleotides, the CDR3 is TGTGCCAGCAGCTCAGGACAGGGGACCGAGCAGTACTTC.

The rearrangement links TRBV4-3 to TRBJ2-5; D not resolved. CDR3 size: 14 residues. Trimming cost V 3 bases and J 3 bases, with 11 bases left between them. CDR1 is LGHNA and CDR2 is YSLEER in the germline V gene. The CDR3 bases are TGCGCCAGCAGCCACGACCTACGGAAAGAGACCCAGTACTTC. Encoded protein: CASSHDLRKETQYF.

The rearrangement uses TRBV19 and TRBJ2-1; D not certain. The CDR3 consists of 13 residues. V gave up 3 bases and J gave up 1 base, with 4 bases separating them. Germline-derived CDR1 and CDR2 are LNHDA and SQIVND (reference sequence). CDR3 sequence (DNA): TGTGCCAGTAGTATGGGGTCCTACAATGAGCAGTTCTTC. This sequence encodes CASSMGSYNEQFF. Variable domain in full (rest from reference TRBV19 and TRBJ2-1): DGGITQSPKYLFRKEGQNVTLSCEQNLNHDAMYWYRQDPGQGLRLIYYSQIVNDFQKGDIAEGYSVSREKKESFPLTVTSAQKNPTAFYLCASSMGSYNEQFFGPGTRLTVL.

This chain joins TRBV19 and TRBJ1-1, with no clear D. Germline values: CDR1 LNHDA, CDR2 SQIVND (reference sequence). The CDR3 is made up of 12 amino acids. Between the trimmed V and J ends, which lost 3 bases and 1 base, there was a span of 3 bases. The CDR3 region has the DNA TGTGCCAGTAGTATCCCGAACACTGAAGCTTTCTTT. Translating gives CASSIPNTEAFF.

This clone was counted a single time. The rearrangement links TRBV12-5 to TRBJ2-7, with 9 bases aligning to TRBD1. V shed 0 bases and J 6 bases; nucleotides not matched to a gene: 12. This CDR3 comprises 17 residues. Germline-derived CDR1 and CDR2 are LGHNT and FRNRAP. In nucleotides, the CDR3 is TGTGCTAGTGGTTTGGTACCCACCGGGGACAGGGTGTTCGAGCAGTACTTC. This sequence encodes CASGLVPTGDRVFEQYF.

The V and J genes are TRBV6-5 and TRBJ2-1, with no clear D. The germline V and J ends were trimmed by 3 bases and 4 bases, with 13 bases remaining between them. This CDR3 comprises 15 residues. Germline CDR1 MNHEY, CDR2 SVGAGI. The CDR3 coding sequence is TGTGCCAGCAGTTATCCCTCGGACGGGTACAATGAGCAGTTCTTC. The encoded protein is CASSYPSDGYNEQFF.

This chain uses TRBV10-3 with TRBJ1-5, with D maybe TRBD1 (6 bases). Trimming took off 7 bases at V and 4 bases at J, with 11 bases between the two ends. The CDR3 consists of 13 residues. Germline lookup yields CDR1 ENHRY and CDR2 SYGVKD. CDR3 in amino acids: CAITRDTNQPQHF. In nucleotides, the CDR3 is TGTGCCATCACCCGGGACACAAATCAGCCCCAGCATTTT.